This paragraph reports one TCR beta chain. The entry originates in a study of blood T cell repertoires in COVID-19. This table comes from immunoSEQ multiplex PCR, and its TCRdb copy is limited to in-frame clones, with some not included. The table includes tens of thousands of clones, roughly 82% detected once. CDR3 length equals 12 residues. The V gene's germline CDR1 is SQVTM and CDR2 ANQGSEA. Trimming removed 4 bases from V and 1 base from J, with 7 bases in between. This clonotype was obtained from a human donor in a cohort sampled during active COVID-19. The sample was peripheral blood. The V call is TRBV29-1, the J call TRBJ2-5; no reliable D call. The chain's CDR3 is CSVGALQETQYF. The CDR3 DNA follows: TGCAGCGTTGGGGCACTCCAAGAGACCCAGTACTTC.